The rows below give T cell receptor beta chains drawn from one sample of a study of blood T cell repertoires in COVID-19. The table came from immunoSEQ multiplex PCR; TCRdb's copy has only in-frame clones and leaves some out. In the table there are around 160,000 clones, roughly 89% of which are singletons. Material for sequencing was PBMCs or T cells enriched from blood (not recorded which). The receptors were sampled from a woman aged 45-60 years who had been exposed to COVID-19. Both conserved end residues are part of each CDR3. A D gene is named only where the DNA matches it firmly. Size values are once, few and many counts, or a class for expanded clones, and some rows have none.

size,V,J,D,DNA,CDR3
NA,TRBV15,TRBJ1-4,NA,TGTGCCACCAGCCGGACTTCGGTAACTAATGAAAAACTGTTTTTT,CATSRTSVTNEKLFF
NA,TRBV19,TRBJ1-5,TRBD1,TGTGCCACCCGACAGGGGGCTCTGCCCCAGCATTTT,CATRQGALPQHF
NA,TRBV4-2,TRBJ2-1,NA,TGTGCCAGCAACGGGGAATTATACAATGAGCAGTTCTTC,CASNGELYNEQFF
NA,TRBV10-1,TRBJ2-1,TRBD2,TGCGCCAGCAGTGAGTCGGGGACTAGCAACAATGAGCAGTTCTTC,CASSESGTSNNEQFF
NA,TRBV27,TRBJ1-6,NA,TGTGCCAGCAGTTGGGGCCGGCTCCCCCTCCACTTT,CASSWGRLPLHF
NA,TRBV29-1,TRBJ2-2,NA,TGCAGCGTCGAGAGCAGGGGAACCGGGGAGCTGTTTTTT,CSVESRGTGELFF
few,TRBV9,TRBJ2-1,NA,TGTGCCAGCAGCAACCGGAGTAGGGGCAATGAGCAGTTCTTC,CASSNRSRGNEQFF
NA,TRBV18,TRBJ1-5,TRBD1,TGTGCCAGCTTATTAGACAGGGACCAGCCCCAGCATTTT,CASLLDRDQPQHF
NA,TRBV12-5,TRBJ2-1,TRBD2,TGTGCTAGTGGCCGTCTAAGCGGGAGGGTCCCGACGGAGGTGTACAATGAGCAGTTCTTC,CASGRLSGRVPTEVYNEQFF
NA,TRBV28,TRBJ2-7,NA,TGTGCCAGCACTTGGAGCTCCTACGAGCAGTACTTC,CASTWSSYEQYF
NA,TRBV6-5,TRBJ1-1,NA,TGTGCCAGCAGTTACTCGGGGGGGGAACGAAGAGCTTTCTTT,CASSYSGGERRAFF
NA,TRBV5-1,TRBJ2-5,NA,TGCGCCAGCAGCTTGGATTACGGGAGCGGAGAGACCCAGTACTTC,CASSLDYGSGETQYF
NA,TRBV27,TRBJ1-6,NA,TGTGCCAGCAGTTTACTGAACGGACGGGGGAGAAATTCACCCCTCCACTTT,CASSLLNGRGRNSPLHF
many,TRBV10-3,TRBJ2-5,TRBD2,TGTGCCATCAGTGAGCCGGGACTAGAGGGCGAGACCCAGTACTTC,CAISEPGLEGETQYF
NA,TRBV21-1,TRBJ2-1,NA,TGTGCCAGCAGCAAAGGAGTCCTCGCTAGCGGGGGGGCTCAAGCCGACAATGAGCAGTTCTTC,CASSKGVLASGGAQADNEQFF
NA,TRBV6-5,TRBJ2-1,TRBD2,TGTGCCAGCAGTCCGGGGGGGTTGAGATACAATGAGCAGTTCTTC,CASSPGGLRYNEQFF
NA,TRBV21-1,TRBJ2-7,NA,TGTGCCAGCAGCGCGGAGGTAAGGTACGAGCAGTACTTC,CASSAEVRYEQYF